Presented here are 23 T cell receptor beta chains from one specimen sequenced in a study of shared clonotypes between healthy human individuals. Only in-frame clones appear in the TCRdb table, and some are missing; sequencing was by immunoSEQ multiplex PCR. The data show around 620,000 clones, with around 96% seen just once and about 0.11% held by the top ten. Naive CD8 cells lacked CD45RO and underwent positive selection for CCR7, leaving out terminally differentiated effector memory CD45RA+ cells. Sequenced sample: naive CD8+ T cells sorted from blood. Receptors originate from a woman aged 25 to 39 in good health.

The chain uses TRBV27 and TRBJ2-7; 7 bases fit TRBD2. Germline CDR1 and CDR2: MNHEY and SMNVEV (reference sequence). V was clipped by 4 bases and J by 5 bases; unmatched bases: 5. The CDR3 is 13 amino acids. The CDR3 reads CASSWGGKNEQYF. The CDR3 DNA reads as TGTGCCAGCAGTTGGGGGGGAAAGAACGAGCAGTACTTC.

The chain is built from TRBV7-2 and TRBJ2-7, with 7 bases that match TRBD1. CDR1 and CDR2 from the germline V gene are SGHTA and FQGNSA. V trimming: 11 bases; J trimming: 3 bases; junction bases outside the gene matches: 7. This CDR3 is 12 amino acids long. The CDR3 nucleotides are TGTGCCGGAATGGGACAGAACTACGAGCAGTACTTC. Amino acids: CAGMGQNYEQYF. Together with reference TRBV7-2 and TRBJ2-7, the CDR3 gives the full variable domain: GAGVSQSPSNKVTEKGKDVELRCDPISGHTALYWYRQSLGQGLEFLIYFQGNSAPDKSGLPSDRFSAERTGGSVSTLTIQRTQQEDSAVYLCAGMGQNYEQYFGPGTRLTVT.

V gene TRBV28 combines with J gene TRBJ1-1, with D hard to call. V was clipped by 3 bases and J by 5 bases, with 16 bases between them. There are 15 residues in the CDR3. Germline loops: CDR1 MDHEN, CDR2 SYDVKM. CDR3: CASSLIALALTEAFF. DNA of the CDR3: TGTGCCAGCAGTTTGATAGCTCTAGCCCTAACTGAAGCTTTCTTT.

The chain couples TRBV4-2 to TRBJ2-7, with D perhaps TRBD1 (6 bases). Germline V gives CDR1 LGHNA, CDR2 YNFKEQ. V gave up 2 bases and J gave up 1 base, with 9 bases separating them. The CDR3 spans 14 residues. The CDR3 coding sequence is TGTGCCAGCAGCCAAAATCAGGGGTCCTACGAGCAGTACTTC. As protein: CASSQNQGSYEQYF.

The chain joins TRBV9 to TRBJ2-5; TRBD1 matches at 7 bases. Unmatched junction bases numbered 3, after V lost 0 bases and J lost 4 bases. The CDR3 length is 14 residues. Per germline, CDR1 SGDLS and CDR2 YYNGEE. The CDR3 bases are TGTGCCAGCAGCGTAGAAGGGGGCGCAGAGACCCAGTACTTC. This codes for CASSVEGGAETQYF.

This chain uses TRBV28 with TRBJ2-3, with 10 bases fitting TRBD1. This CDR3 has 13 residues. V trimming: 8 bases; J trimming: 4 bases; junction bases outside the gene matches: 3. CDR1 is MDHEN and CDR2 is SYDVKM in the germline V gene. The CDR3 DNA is TGTGCCAGCCGGGACAGGGGTGCAGATACGCAGTATTTT. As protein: CASRDRGADTQYF.

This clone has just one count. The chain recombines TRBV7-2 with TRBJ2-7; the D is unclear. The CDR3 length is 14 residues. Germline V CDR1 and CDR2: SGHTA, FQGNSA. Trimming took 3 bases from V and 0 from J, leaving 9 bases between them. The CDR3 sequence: CASSFPSSSYEQYF. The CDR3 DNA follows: TGTGCCAGCAGCTTTCCCTCAAGCTCCTACGAGCAGTACTTC.

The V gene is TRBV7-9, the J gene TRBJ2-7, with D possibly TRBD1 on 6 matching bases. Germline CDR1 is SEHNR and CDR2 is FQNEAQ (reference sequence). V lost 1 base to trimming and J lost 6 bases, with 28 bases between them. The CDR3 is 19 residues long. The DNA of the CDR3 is TGTGCCAGCAGCTTAGGGGGGCAAGTGTGGGGAAGGGAATTTGGCGAGCAGTACTTC. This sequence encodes CASSLGGQVWGREFGEQYF.

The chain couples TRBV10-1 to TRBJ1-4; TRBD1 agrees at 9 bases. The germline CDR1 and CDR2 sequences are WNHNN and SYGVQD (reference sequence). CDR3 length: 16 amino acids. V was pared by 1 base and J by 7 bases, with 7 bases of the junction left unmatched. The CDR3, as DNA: TGCGCCAGCAGTGAGTACGGACAGGGGTTTTGTGAAAAACTGTTTTTT. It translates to CASSEYGQGFCEKLFF.

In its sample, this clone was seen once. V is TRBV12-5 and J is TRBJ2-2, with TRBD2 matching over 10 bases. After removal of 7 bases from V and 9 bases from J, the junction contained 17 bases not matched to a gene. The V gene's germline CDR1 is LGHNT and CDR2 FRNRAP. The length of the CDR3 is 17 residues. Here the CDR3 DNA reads TGTGCTAGTGTCCCGCGGGCGGCTAGCGGGAGTTTGAGGGAGCTGTTTTTT. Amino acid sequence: CASVPRAASGSLRELFF.

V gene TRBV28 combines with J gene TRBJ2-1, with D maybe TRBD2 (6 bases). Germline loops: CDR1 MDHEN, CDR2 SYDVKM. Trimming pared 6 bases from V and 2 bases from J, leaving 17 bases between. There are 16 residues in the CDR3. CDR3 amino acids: CASSLTGTLPYNEQFF. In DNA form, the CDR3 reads TGTGCCAGCAGCCTAACCGGGACTCTTCCCTACAATGAGCAGTTCTTC.

The CDR3 nucleotides are TGTGCCAGCAGCTACCCCGGGGACAGTGAGCAGTTCTTC. It encodes CASSYPGDSEQFF. The V and J genes are TRBV5-5 and TRBJ2-1, with TRBD1 matching over 7 bases. The CDR3 extends over 13 amino acids. The germline V gene has CDR1 SGHKS and CDR2 YYEKEE (reference sequence). The ends lost 3 bases at V and 9 bases at J; junction bases unmatched: 6.

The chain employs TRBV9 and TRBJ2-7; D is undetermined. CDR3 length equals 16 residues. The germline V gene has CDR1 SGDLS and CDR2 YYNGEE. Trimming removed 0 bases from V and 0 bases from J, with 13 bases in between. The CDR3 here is CASSVGGEYLSYEQYF. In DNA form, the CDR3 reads TGTGCCAGCAGCGTAGGTGGTGAGTACCTCTCCTACGAGCAGTACTTC.

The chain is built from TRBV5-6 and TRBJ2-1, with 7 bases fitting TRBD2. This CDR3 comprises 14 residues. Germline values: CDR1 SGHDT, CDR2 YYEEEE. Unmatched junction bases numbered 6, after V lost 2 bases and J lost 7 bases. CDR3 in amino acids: CASSLGEGRNEQFF. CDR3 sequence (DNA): TGTGCCAGCAGCTTAGGGGAGGGCCGAAATGAGCAGTTCTTC.

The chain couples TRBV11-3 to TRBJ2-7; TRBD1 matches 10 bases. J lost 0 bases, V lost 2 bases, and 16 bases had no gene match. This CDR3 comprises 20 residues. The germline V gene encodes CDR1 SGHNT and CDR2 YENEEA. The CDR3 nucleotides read TGTGCCAGCAGCTTAATTCCTCACGGGACAGGGGATGGGGGCTCCTACGAGCAGTACTTC. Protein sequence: CASSLIPHGTGDGGSYEQYF.

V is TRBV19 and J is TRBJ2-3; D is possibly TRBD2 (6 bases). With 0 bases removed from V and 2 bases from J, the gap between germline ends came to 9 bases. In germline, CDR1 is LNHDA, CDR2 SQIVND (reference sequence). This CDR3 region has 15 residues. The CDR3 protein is CASSIESGLTDTQYF. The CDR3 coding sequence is TGTGCCAGTAGTATAGAGAGCGGGCTCACAGATACGCAGTATTTT.

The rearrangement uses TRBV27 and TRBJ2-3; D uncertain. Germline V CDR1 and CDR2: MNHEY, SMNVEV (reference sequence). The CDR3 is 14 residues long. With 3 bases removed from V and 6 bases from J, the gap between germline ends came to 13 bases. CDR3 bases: TGTGCCAGCAGTTTTTTAGGGTCCAAGGATACGCAGTATTTT. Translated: CASSFLGSKDTQYF.

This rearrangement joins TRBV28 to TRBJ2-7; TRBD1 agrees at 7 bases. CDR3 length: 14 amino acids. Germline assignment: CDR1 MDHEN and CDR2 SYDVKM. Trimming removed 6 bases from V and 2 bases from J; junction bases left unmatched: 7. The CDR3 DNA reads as TGTGCCAGCAGCCAGCAGGACAGGCCCTACGAGCAGTACTTC. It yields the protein CASSQQDRPYEQYF.

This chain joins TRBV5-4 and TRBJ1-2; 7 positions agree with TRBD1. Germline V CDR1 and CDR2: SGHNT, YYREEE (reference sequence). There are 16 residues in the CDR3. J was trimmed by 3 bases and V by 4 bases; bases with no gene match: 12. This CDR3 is CASSPNRGREDYGYTF. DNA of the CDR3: TGTGCCAGCAGCCCCAACAGGGGCAGGGAAGACTATGGCTACACCTTC.

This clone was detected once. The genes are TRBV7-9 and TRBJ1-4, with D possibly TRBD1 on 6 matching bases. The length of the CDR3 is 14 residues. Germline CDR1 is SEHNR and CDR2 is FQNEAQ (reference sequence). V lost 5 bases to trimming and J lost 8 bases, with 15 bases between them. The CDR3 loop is CASSHTGPGEKLFF. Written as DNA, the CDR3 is TGTGCCAGCAGCCACACAGGGCCTGGAGAAAAACTGTTTTTT.

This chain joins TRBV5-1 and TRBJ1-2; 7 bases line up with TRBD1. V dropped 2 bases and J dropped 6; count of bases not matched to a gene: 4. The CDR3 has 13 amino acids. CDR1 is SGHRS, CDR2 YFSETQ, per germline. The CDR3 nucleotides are TGCGCCAGCAGCTTATGGACAGGCAATGGCTACACCTTC. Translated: CASSLWTGNGYTF.

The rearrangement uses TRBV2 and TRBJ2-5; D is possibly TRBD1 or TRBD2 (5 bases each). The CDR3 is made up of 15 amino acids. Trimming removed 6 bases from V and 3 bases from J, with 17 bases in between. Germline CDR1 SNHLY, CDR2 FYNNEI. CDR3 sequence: CASSSGTGKKETQYF. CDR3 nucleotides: TGTGCCAGCAGCTCCGGGACGGGGAAGAAAGAGACCCAGTACTTC.

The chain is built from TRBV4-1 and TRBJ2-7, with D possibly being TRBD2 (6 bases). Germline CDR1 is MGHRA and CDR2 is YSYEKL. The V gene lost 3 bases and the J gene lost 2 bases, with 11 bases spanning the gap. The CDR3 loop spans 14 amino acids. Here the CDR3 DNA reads TGCGCCAGCAGCCAGCGGGACGGTGCCTACGAGCAGTACTTC. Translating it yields CASSQRDGAYEQYF.